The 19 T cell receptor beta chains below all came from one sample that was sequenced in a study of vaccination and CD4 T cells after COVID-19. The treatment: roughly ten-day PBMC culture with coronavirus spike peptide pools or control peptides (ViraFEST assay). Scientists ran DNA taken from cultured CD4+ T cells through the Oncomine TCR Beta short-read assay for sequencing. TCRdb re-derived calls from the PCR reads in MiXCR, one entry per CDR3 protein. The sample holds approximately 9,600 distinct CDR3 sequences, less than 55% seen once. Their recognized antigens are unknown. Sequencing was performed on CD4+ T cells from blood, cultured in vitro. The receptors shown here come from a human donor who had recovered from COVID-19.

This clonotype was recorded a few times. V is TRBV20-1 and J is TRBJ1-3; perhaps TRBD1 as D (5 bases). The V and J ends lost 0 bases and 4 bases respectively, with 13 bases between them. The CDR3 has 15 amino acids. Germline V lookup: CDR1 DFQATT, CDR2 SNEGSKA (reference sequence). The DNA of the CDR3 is TGCAGTGCTAGAGAACCCAGGGCGGGGGGAAACACCATATATTTT. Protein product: CSAREPRAGGNTIYF.

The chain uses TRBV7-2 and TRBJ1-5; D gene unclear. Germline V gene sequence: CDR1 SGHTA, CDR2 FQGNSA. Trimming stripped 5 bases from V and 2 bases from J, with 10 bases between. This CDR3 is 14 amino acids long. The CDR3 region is CASSMGLGNQPQHF. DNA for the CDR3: TGTGCCAGCAGCATGGGTCTTGGCAATCAGCCCCAGCATTTT. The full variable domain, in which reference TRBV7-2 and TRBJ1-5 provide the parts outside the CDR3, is GAGVSQSPSNKVTEKGKDVELRCDPISGHTALYWYRQSLGQGLEFLIYFQGNSAPDKSGLPSDRFSAERTGGSVSTLTIQRTQQEDSAVYLCASSMGLGNQPQHFGDGTRLSIL.

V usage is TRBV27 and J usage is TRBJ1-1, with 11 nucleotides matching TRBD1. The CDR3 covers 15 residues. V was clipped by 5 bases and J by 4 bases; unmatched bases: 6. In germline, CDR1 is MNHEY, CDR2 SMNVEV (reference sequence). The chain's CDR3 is CASSRSGTGGTEAFF. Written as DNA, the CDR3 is TGTGCCAGCAGTCGTAGCGGGACAGGGGGCACTGAAGCTTTCTTT.

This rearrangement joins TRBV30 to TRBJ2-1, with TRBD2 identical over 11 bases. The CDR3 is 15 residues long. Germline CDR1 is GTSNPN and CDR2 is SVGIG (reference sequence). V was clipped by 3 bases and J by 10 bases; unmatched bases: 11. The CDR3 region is CAWSTGTSGYSEQFF. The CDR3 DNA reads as TGTGCCTGGAGCACCGGGACTAGCGGTTATTCGGAGCAGTTCTTC.

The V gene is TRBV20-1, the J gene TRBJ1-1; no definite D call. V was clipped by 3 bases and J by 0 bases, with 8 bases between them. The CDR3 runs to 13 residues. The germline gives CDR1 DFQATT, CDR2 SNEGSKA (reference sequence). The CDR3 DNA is TGCAGTGCTAGCAGACGACTGAACACTGAAGCTTTCTTT. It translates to CSASRRLNTEAFF.

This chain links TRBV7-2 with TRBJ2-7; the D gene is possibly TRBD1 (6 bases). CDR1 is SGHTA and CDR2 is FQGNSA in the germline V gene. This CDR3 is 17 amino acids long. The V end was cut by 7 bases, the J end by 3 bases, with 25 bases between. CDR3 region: CASNPPPRPGVSYEQYF. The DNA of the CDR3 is TGTGCCAGCAACCCTCCCCCCCGGCCAGGGGTAAGCTACGAGCAGTACTTC. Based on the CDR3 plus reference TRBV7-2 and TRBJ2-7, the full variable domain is GAGVSQSPSNKVTEKGKDVELRCDPISGHTALYWYRQSLGQGLEFLIYFQGNSAPDKSGLPSDRFSAERTGGSVSTLTIQRTQQEDSAVYLCASNPPPRPGVSYEQYFGPGTRLTVT.

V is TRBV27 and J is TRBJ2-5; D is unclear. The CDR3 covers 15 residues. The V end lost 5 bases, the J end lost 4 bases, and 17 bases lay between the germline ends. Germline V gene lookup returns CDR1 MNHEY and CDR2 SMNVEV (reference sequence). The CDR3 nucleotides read TGTGCCAGCAGTAGAAGTGCCTCCCGGCGAGAGACCCAGTACTTC. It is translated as CASSRSASRRETQYF.

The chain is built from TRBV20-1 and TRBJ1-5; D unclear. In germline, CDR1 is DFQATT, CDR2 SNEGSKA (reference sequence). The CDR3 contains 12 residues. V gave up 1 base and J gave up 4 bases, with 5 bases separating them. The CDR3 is CSARGGNQPQHF. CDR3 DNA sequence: TGCAGTGCTAGAGGGGGTAATCAGCCCCAGCATTTT.

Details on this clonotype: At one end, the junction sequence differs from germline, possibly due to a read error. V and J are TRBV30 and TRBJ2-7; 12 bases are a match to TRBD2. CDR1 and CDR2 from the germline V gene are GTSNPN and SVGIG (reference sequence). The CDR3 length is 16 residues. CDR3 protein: CAWSFGGLAGHYGQYF. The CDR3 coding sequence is TGTGCCTGGAGCTTCGGGGGACTAGCGGGTCACTACGGGCAGTACTTC.

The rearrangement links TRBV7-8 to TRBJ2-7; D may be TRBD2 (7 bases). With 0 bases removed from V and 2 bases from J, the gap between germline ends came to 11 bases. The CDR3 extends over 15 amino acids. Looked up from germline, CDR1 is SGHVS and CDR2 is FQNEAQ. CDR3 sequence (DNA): TGTGCCAGCAGCTTAGCGGGGGGGCTCACCTACGAGCAGTACTTC. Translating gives CASSLAGGLTYEQYF.

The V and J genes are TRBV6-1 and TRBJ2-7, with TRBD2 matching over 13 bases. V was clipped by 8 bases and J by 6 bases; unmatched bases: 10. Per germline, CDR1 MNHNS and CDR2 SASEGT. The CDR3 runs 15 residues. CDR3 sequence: CASRILAGGPGEQYF. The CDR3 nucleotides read TGTGCCAGCCGAATACTAGCGGGAGGGCCTGGCGAGCAGTACTTC.

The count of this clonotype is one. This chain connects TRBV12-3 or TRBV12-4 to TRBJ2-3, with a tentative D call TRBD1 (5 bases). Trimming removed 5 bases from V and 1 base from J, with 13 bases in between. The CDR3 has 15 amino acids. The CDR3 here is CASSRQTSRTDTQYF. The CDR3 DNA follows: TGTGCCAGCAGTAGACAGACCTCCCGCACAGATACGCAGTATTTT.

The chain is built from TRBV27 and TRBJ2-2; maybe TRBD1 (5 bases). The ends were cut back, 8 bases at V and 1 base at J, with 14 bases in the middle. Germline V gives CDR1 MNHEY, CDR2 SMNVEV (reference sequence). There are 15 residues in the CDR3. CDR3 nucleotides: TGTGCCAGCCACAGGAACAAGGTGAACACCGGGGAGCTGTTTTTT. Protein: CASHRNKVNTGELFF.

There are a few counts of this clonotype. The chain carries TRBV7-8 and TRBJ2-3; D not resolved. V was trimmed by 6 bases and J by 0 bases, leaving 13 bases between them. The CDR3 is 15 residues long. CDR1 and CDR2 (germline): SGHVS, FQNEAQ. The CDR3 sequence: CASSPAATSTDTQYF. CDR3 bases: TGTGCCAGCAGTCCGGCGGCGACTAGCACAGATACGCAGTATTTT.

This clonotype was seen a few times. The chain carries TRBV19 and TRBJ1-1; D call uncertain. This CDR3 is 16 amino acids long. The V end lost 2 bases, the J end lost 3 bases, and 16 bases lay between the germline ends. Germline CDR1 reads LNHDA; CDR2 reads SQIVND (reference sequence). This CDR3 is CASSIRRGGRHTEAFF. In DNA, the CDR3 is TGTGCCAGTAGTATAAGGCGAGGTGGGCGTCACACTGAAGCTTTCTTT.

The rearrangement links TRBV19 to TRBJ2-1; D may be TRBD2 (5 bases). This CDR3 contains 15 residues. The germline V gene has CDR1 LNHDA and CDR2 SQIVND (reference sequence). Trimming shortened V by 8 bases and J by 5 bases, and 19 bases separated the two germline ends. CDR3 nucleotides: TGTGCCAGTGGCCCACTAGATCGGAGTGACAATGAGCAGTTCTTC. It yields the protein CASGPLDRSDNEQFF.

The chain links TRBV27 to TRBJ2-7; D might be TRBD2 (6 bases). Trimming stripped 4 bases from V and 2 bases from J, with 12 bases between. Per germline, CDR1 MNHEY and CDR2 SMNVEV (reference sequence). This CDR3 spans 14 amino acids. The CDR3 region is CASSSHRTTYEQYF. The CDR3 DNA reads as TGTGCCAGCAGTTCTCATCGGACTACCTACGAGCAGTACTTC.

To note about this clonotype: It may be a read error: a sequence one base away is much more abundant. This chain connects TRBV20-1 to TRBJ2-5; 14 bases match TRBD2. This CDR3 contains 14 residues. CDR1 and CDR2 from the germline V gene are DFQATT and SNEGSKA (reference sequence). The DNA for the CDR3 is TGCAGCTCCCGGGGACTAGCGGGAGTAGAGACCCAGTACTTC. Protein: CSSRGLAGVETQYF.

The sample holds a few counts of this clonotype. The CDR3 region has the DNA TGCAGTGCTAGATGGGGGGCGCATAATGAAAAACTGTTTTTT. Amino acid sequence: CSARWGAHNEKLFF. The rearrangement uses TRBV20-1 and TRBJ1-4; D is perhaps TRBD1 (6 bases). The CDR3 runs 14 residues. Per the germline V gene, CDR1 is DFQATT and CDR2 is SNEGSKA (reference sequence). Deletions cut 2 bases from V and 4 bases from J, with 11 bases between.